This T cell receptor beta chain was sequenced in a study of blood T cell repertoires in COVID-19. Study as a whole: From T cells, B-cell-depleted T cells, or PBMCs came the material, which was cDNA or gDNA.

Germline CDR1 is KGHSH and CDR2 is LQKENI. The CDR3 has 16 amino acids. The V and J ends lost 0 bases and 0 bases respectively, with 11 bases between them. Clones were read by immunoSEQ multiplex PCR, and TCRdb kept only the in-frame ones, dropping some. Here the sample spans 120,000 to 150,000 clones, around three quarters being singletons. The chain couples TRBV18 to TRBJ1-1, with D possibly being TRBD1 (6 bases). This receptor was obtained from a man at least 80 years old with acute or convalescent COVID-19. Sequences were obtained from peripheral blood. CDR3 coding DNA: TGTGCCAGCTCACCACCGGGAGGGGGGCTGAACACTGAAGCTTTCTTT. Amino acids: CASSPPGGGLNTEAFF.